Listed below are T cell receptor beta chains from one sample, sequenced in a study of CD8 T cells in ankylosing spondylitis. Using its own MiXCR run on the 5' RACE reads, TCRdb lists one record per CDR3 protein. The sample lists hundreds of thousands of distinct CDR3 sequences, roughly 32% seen once, with about 4.2% in the top ten. Source material: blood, either unsorted or a sorted T cell fraction (not recorded which). These receptors were collected from a male donor with ankylosing spondylitis or in good health (not recorded which). Each CDR3 is given with its conserved first and last residue. A D gene is named only where the DNA matches it firmly. Rows give clone size only sometimes, using once, few, many, or a class for an expanded clone.

V: TRBV29-1; J: TRBJ2-5; length: 14; D: TRBD2; size: few; DNA: TGCAGCGTTGAACTAGCGGGGGCCTTCGGGACCCAGTACTTC; CDR3: CSVELAGAFGTQYF
V: TRBV6-5; J: TRBJ2-3; length: 15; D: .; size: few; DNA: TGTGCCAGCAGTTACAGGCACCAGAGCACAGATACGCAGTATTTT; CDR3: CASSYRHQSTDTQYF
V: TRBV7-2; J: TRBJ2-5; length: 16; D: TRBD2; size: .; DNA: TGTGCCAGCAGCTTCTCCCCATCCACGGGGGGAGAGACCCAGTACTTC; CDR3: CASSFSPSTGGETQYF
V: TRBV15; J: TRBJ2-1; length: 14; D: .; size: once; DNA: TGTGCCACCAGCTTGGACAGCTCCTACAATGAGCAGTTCTTC; CDR3: CATSLDSSYNEQFF
V: TRBV12-3/TRBV12-4; J: TRBJ2-3; length: 15; D: TRBD2; size: few; DNA: TGTGCCAGCAGTTTACGACTAGCGGGCACAGATACGCAGTATTTT; CDR3: CASSLRLAGTDTQYF
V: TRBV10-3; J: TRBJ1-2; length: 15; D: .; size: .; DNA: TGTGCCATCAGTGAGTCAGAGGGCACCACGCGGGGCTACACCTTC; CDR3: CAISESEGTTRGYTF
V: TRBV5-1; J: TRBJ2-5; length: 14; D: TRBD2; size: few; DNA: TGTGCCAGCAGCCCCGGACTAGGTCAGGAGACCCAGTACTTC; CDR3: CASSPGLGQETQYF
V: TRBV28; J: TRBJ2-4; length: 16; D: TRBD1; size: .; DNA: TGTGCCAGCAGTTTTTCGGCGTGGACAGGGTCAGACATTCAGTACTTC; CDR3: CASSFSAWTGSDIQYF
V: TRBV20-1; J: TRBJ2-5; length: 11; D: .; size: .; DNA: TGCAGTGCTTGGGGCGTTGAGACCCAGTACTTC; CDR3: CSAWGVETQYF
V: TRBV27; J: TRBJ2-2; length: 13; D: .; size: .; DNA: TGTGCCAGCAGCCGAGCTAACACCGGGGAGCTGTTTTTT; CDR3: CASSRANTGELFF
V: TRBV5-1; J: TRBJ2-3; length: 17; D: TRBD2; size: once; DNA: TGCGCCAGCAGCTTGAGTTACGGGGGGGCTGGCACAGATACGCAGTATTTT; CDR3: CASSLSYGGAGTDTQYF
V: TRBV29-1; J: TRBJ2-2; length: 16; D: TRBD2; size: .; DNA: TGCAGCGTTGAAGATGTAGGCGGGGGGCCCACCGGGGAGCTGTTTTTT; CDR3: CSVEDVGGGPTGELFF
V: TRBV7-3; J: TRBJ2-4; length: 13; D: .; size: .; DNA: TGTGCCAGCAGCCTCTTTCCGGGGGACATTCAGTACTTC; CDR3: CASSLFPGDIQYF
V: TRBV10-3; J: TRBJ1-5; length: 14; D: .; size: .; DNA: TGTGCCATCAGTGACGGGAATAGCAATCAGCCCCAGCATTTT; CDR3: CAISDGNSNQPQHF
V: TRBV29-1; J: TRBJ2-1; length: 17; D: .; size: few; DNA: TGCAGCGTCCGAAAGACGGGGGCAGGGGAGTATTACAATGAGCAGTTCTTC; CDR3: CSVRKTGAGEYYNEQFF
V: TRBV27; J: TRBJ1-6; length: 18; D: .; size: .; DNA: TGTGCCAGCAGTTTGTCCGGCTACAGGGCGGAATATAATTCACCCCTCCACTTT; CDR3: CASSLSGYRAEYNSPLHF
V: TRBV28; J: TRBJ2-5; length: 15; D: .; size: .; DNA: TGTGCCAGCAGTCACAGGGTCCGTGACGGAGAGACCCAGTACTTC; CDR3: CASSHRVRDGETQYF
V: TRBV7-8; J: TRBJ2-3; length: 17; D: TRBD2; size: .; DNA: TGTGCCAGCAGCCTGCCGGGGAGCGGGGATGACACAGATACGCAGTATTTT; CDR3: CASSLPGSGDDTDTQYF
V: TRBV7-2; J: TRBJ2-5; length: 13; D: .; size: few; DNA: TGTGCCAGCACTTCCAGGGGTAAAGAGACCCAGTACTTC; CDR3: CASTSRGKETQYF
V: TRBV21-1; J: TRBJ2-5; length: 17; D: .; size: many; DNA: TGTGCCAGCAGCAAGGCGACAACGGGTCACTCAGGGGAGACCCAGTACTTC; CDR3: CASSKATTGHSGETQYF
V: TRBV29-1; J: TRBJ2-7; length: 14; D: .; size: .; DNA: TGCAGCGTTGAAGATCAGAGGGGCCCCTACGAGCAGTACTTC; CDR3: CSVEDQRGPYEQYF
V: TRBV29-1; J: TRBJ2-3; length: 17; D: TRBD1; size: .; DNA: TGCAGCGTTGAAGACCCCTTAGGGACAGGGACGGGAGATACGCAGTATTTT; CDR3: CSVEDPLGTGTGDTQYF
V: TRBV29-1; J: TRBJ2-1; length: 16; D: .; size: many; DNA: TGCAGCGTTGAGGGGGAGGGGGAGGGAACAAACAATGAGCAGTTCTTC; CDR3: CSVEGEGEGTNNEQFF
V: TRBV3-1; J: TRBJ1-1; length: 14; D: .; size: .; DNA: TGTGCCAGCAGCCAAGGACACATGAACACTGAAGCTTTCTTT; CDR3: CASSQGHMNTEAFF
V: TRBV5-1; J: TRBJ2-2; length: 14; D: .; size: few; DNA: TGCGCCAGCAGCCTAGCGACTGCTACCGGGGAGCTGTTTTTT; CDR3: CASSLATATGELFF
V: TRBV7-9; J: TRBJ2-1; length: 16; D: .; size: .; DNA: TGTGCCAGCACCCAAGTTGGCCGTACCTCTTACAATGAGCAGTTCTTC; CDR3: CASTQVGRTSYNEQFF
V: TRBV20-1; J: TRBJ1-1; length: 11; D: .; size: .; DNA: TGCAGTGCTTCAGGGAAAACTGAAGCTTTCTTT; CDR3: CSASGKTEAFF
V: TRBV20-1; J: TRBJ2-7; length: 13; D: TRBD1; size: few; DNA: TGCAGTGCTAGAAGGGACAGCTCCTACGAGCAGTACTTC; CDR3: CSARRDSSYEQYF
V: TRBV5-1; J: TRBJ2-2; length: 14; D: .; size: few; DNA: TGCGCCAGCAGCTCCAACACGGCCACCGGGGAGCTGTTTTTT; CDR3: CASSSNTATGELFF
V: TRBV12-3/TRBV12-4; J: TRBJ2-7; length: 15; D: .; size: .; DNA: TGTGCCAGCAGTTTAGATGGGGGATCCTCCTACGAGCAGTACTTC; CDR3: CASSLDGGSSYEQYF
V: TRBV27; J: TRBJ1-1; length: 13; D: .; size: few; DNA: TGTGCCAGCAGTTTCGGGACGGGGGGAGAAGCTTTCTTT; CDR3: CASSFGTGGEAFF
V: TRBV6-1; J: TRBJ1-5; length: 14; D: TRBD1; size: few; DNA: TGTGCCACCCGACAGGGGGCCCTATATCAGCCCCAGCATTTT; CDR3: CATRQGALYQPQHF
V: TRBV6-1; J: TRBJ2-1; length: 15; D: TRBD2; size: many; DNA: TGTGCCAGCAGTGTTAGCGGGGGGGCGTACAATGAGCAGTTCTTC; CDR3: CASSVSGGAYNEQFF
V: TRBV10-3; J: TRBJ1-4; length: 14; D: .; size: .; DNA: TGTGCCATCAGTGATCAAGGGGGAAATGAAAAACTGTTTTTT; CDR3: CAISDQGGNEKLFF
V: TRBV12-3/TRBV12-4; J: TRBJ1-1; length: 14; D: .; size: many; DNA: TGTGCCAGCAGTTTGGGCAGGATGAACACTGAAGCTTTCTTT; CDR3: CASSLGRMNTEAFF
V: TRBV21-1; J: TRBJ2-3; length: 16; D: .; size: once; DNA: TGTGCCAGCAACCCGAACCCTAACTCCGCCGGATATACGCAGTATTTT; CDR3: CASNPNPNSAGYTQYF
V: TRBV20-1; J: TRBJ2-1; length: 17; D: .; size: few; DNA: TGCAGTGCTAGAGATCCTAAGGGGGGGGGAACCTACAATGAGCAGTTCTTC; CDR3: CSARDPKGGGTYNEQFF
V: TRBV20-1; J: TRBJ2-7; length: 14; D: .; size: .; DNA: TGCAGTGCCCCATGGGCAGGGTGGGGTATCGAGCAGTACTTC; CDR3: CSAPWAGWGIEQYF
V: TRBV29-1; J: TRBJ2-7; length: 13; D: .; size: .; DNA: TGCAGCGTTGTATTGGGGATAACCTACGAGCAGTACTTC; CDR3: CSVVLGITYEQYF
V: TRBV5-1; J: TRBJ2-7; length: 14; D: .; size: .; DNA: TGCGCCAGCAGCTTCGGGACTGCGGCCTACGAGCAGTACTTC; CDR3: CASSFGTAAYEQYF
V: TRBV7-8; J: TRBJ2-5; length: 14; D: TRBD2; size: .; DNA: TGTGCCAGCAGCCCCGCAGGGAGGGAAGAGACCCAGTACTTC; CDR3: CASSPAGREETQYF
V: TRBV20-1; J: TRBJ2-6; length: 12; D: .; size: many; DNA: TGCAGTGCTAGTTCCGGGGCCAACGTCCTGACTTTC; CDR3: CSASSGANVLTF
V: TRBV12-3/TRBV12-4; J: TRBJ2-1; length: 13; D: TRBD1; size: few; DNA: TGTGCCAGCAGGCACATACGAGGGGGCGCGAGGTTCTTC; CDR3: CASRHIRGGARFF
V: TRBV12-3/TRBV12-4; J: TRBJ2-7; length: 16; D: TRBD1; size: few; DNA: TGTGCCAGCAGTAACTACGGGACAGGGGGATACTACGAGCAGTACTTC; CDR3: CASSNYGTGGYYEQYF
V: TRBV20-1; J: TRBJ2-2; length: 15; D: TRBD2; size: few; DNA: TGCAGTGCTAGATCCCTAGCGGGAGACACCGGGGAGCTGTTTTTT; CDR3: CSARSLAGDTGELFF
V: TRBV20-1; J: TRBJ2-7; length: 14; D: TRBD1; size: .; DNA: TGCAGTGCTATCGTGGGACAGGGGGCCTACGAGCAGTACTTC; CDR3: CSAIVGQGAYEQYF
V: TRBV5-1; J: TRBJ2-7; length: 16; D: TRBD2; size: .; DNA: TGCGCCAGCAGCTTAAGCGGGATCTCTCCCGCCTACGAGCAGTACTTC; CDR3: CASSLSGISPAYEQYF
V: TRBV12-3/TRBV12-4; J: TRBJ1-2; length: 14; D: .; size: .; DNA: TGTGCCAGCAGTTTGGGGAGGGTTAGCTATGGCTACACCTTC; CDR3: CASSLGRVSYGYTF
V: TRBV5-6; J: TRBJ2-2; length: 12; D: .; size: .; DNA: TGTGCCAGCAGCTTGACGGTCGGGGAGCTGTTTTTT; CDR3: CASSLTVGELFF
V: TRBV10-3; J: TRBJ2-3; length: 14; D: .; size: .; DNA: TGTGCCATCAGAGGGGGGAACCTCACAGATACGCAGTATTTT; CDR3: CAIRGGNLTDTQYF